This TCR beta chain appears in the sequencing data of a study of T cell responses to AZD1222 COVID-19 vaccine. CDR1 and CDR2 from the germline V gene are MNHEY and SVGAGI. CDR3 size: 13 residues. V dropped 2 bases and J dropped 6 bases, with 8 bases sitting between them. Overall study findings and caveats: Nearly half of spike-specific TCRs reportedly target unmutated variant regions. Repertoire collection took place solely once the T cell response had peaked. Clonal diversity was possibly underestimated, and the donors were mostly white British, with more females.

This clone is a singleton in its sample. What it binds is not known. The method was immunoSEQ multiplex PCR; TCRdb's version includes in-frame clones alone and lacks a portion of them. The sample yields approximately 120,000 clones, roughly 90% seen once. This clonotype was sampled from an adult in good health. The sample in question was peripheral blood, obtained on day 0 of MenACWY control vaccination. The J gene is TRBJ2-1, the V gene TRBV6-5; possibly TRBD1 for D (6 bases). The CDR3 reads CASSYEGVNEQFF. The CDR3 DNA reads TGTGCCAGCAGTTACGAGGGGGTCAATGAGCAGTTCTTC.